The present TCR beta chain was sequenced within a study of regulatory T cells in long-lasting Graves disease (dated by TCRdb to 2020 to 2023). About the full investigation: Persistent Graves' disease meant more than 5 years of antithyroid drug treatment with TSH receptor autoantibodies that stayed positive. Patients with persistent Graves' disease were compared with patients with newly diagnosed Graves' disease using TCR sequencing and RNA sequencing of peripheral blood. The study was conducted in China and was registered as a clinical trial. A total of some 33 samples were covered by TCR sequencing, comprising roughly 13 persistent and around 20 newly diagnosed Graves' disease patients. Persistent Graves' disease patients in the clinical cohort had taken antithyroid drugs for approximately 9.5 years on average.

This clonotype was found a few times. Its antigen is not yet known. The record has no base qualities; no much larger clone is one base away. Library preparation used multiplex PCR. Sequencing was carried out with an Illumina HiSeq 4000. To build TCR beta libraries, CDR3 regions were amplified by Arm-PCR using iRepertoire HTBI primers. Before sequencing, the PCR products underwent gel purification. The authors processed their data as follows. Gene usage analysis of CDR3 amino acid clonotypes used the approximately 56 TRBV and around 14 TRBJ segments found across samples. COPE and FqMerger were used to merge filtered high-quality paired reads into contigs. BLAST was used to align contigs to the IMGT TRBV, TRBD and TRBJ reference genes, and CDR3 was defined following IMGT. Any clonotype with a frequency above 0.1% was counted as a highly expanded clone. Shannon entropy served as the measure of repertoire diversity, while the Gini coefficient captured V-J evenness. A clonotype found in more than one individual was treated as public. The raw public reads went through TCRdb reprocessing: fastp at Q25, MiXCR clone calling, in-frame beta chains kept. Identical CDR3 protein sequences are pooled into one entry, listed with their most common genes and DNA. The V and J calls follow TCRdb's processing rather than the paper's. The sample table shows roughly 470,000 distinct CDR3 sequences, and roughly 20% are seen once. The leading ten clones occupy 7.8% of the sample.

Paper-wide results and their limitations: As a limitation, the authors acknowledged that the small sample size may reduce accuracy. Only the TCR beta chain was sequenced and analyzed. Patients with persistent disease shared more public clonotypes (over 2,500) than newly diagnosed patients did (approximately 1,000). Only peripheral blood was studied, because thyroid tissue, the primary lesion, was inaccessible. Compared with newly diagnosed patients, patients with persistent Graves' disease had lower TCR Shannon entropy and fewer highly expanded clones, which suggests clonal expansion. Persistent disease showed preferential use of TRBV28, TRBJ1-2 and TRBJ2-5, whereas newly diagnosed disease favored TRBV20-1 and TRBJ2-1.

What the time point label conveys for this sample: persistent/refractory GD, antithyroid drugs over 5 years with positive TRAb. For both TCR sequencing and RNA sequencing, RNA was extracted from PBMCs in TRIzol. The diagnosis of Graves' disease was made according to American Thyroid Association guidelines. Patients for the study were recruited at an endocrinology department in Xi'an, China. Each patient gave 9 to 10 milliliters of peripheral blood, collected in an EDTA anticoagulant tube. PBMCs were isolated by Ficoll Paque Plus density gradient separation without further T cell sorting. An Agilent 2100 Bioanalyzer and agarose gel were used to assess RNA quality, and a NanoDrop 2000 was used to measure RNA concentration. V loses 1 base, J loses 5 bases, and the germline ends lie 9 bases apart. The CDR3 runs 14 amino acids, cysteine and phenylalanine included. The sequence is cut down to CDR3 DNA, 42 bases in frame from base 1. The germline V gene (reference sequence) gives CDR1 as SEHNR and CDR2 as FQNEAQ.

The chain links TRBV7-9 with TRBJ1-5; possibly the D gene is TRBD1, per 5 matching bases. The sequencing here drew on peripheral blood mononuclear cells (PBMCs), taken when the disease was refractory, from a patient treated with antithyroid drugs. This clonotype was obtained from a female donor with Graves disease. The nucleotide sequence is TGTGCCAGCAGCTTAGGGGGCGCGGATCAGCCCCAGCATTTT. It codes for CASSLGGADQPQHF.